This T cell receptor (beta chain) was recovered during a study of cytomegalovirus exposure and HLA in healthy donors. As for the study in general: In a previous analysis, about 100 million unique TCR beta sequences were found from approximately 180 million T cells. Findings and limits, study-wide: The study listed approximately 160 cytomegalovirus-associated TCR beta chains.

As for this clone: Its antigen remains unidentified.

Vbeta (60) and Jbeta (13) primers were used in the PCR. Assay used: immunoSEQ multiplex PCR; TCRdb lists only in-frame clones, some missing. This table has 150,000 to 200,000 clones, 70% to 80% appearing once. The V end was cut by 4 bases, the J end by 2 bases, with 12 bases between. There are 14 residues in the CDR3. Per the germline V gene, CDR1 is PRHDT and CDR2 is FYEKMQ (reference sequence). Material for sequencing was PBMCs. This receptor was obtained from a woman in her 50s in good health and CMV-seronegative. The J gene is TRBJ2-7, the V gene TRBV13, with a possible D match to TRBD1 (6 bases). CDR3 coding DNA: TGTGCCAGCAGCTACCGGGACATACCCTACGAGCAGTACTTC. It encodes CASSYRDIPYEQYF.